One sample yielded the 8 T cell receptor beta chains listed below, sequenced in a study of blood T cell repertoires in COVID-19. Measured with immunoSEQ multiplex PCR; TCRdb has only the in-frame clones, and not every one. The sample records roughly 230,000 clones, 85% to 90% being singletons. The sample was peripheral blood. These receptors were obtained from a woman aged 55-69 years with COVID-19, enrolled during active disease.

The chain couples TRBV12-3 or TRBV12-4 to TRBJ2-2; unclear D gene. This CDR3 comprises 12 residues. V dropped 4 bases and J dropped 3 bases, with 3 bases sitting between them. The CDR3 sequence: CASSSDTGELFF. The CDR3 DNA sequence: TGTGCCAGCAGTTCAGACACCGGGGAGCTGTTTTTT.

The chain uses TRBV7-8 and TRBJ1-2; the match to TRBD1 covers 7 bases. V gave up 7 bases and J gave up 8 bases; unmatched junction bases: 10. CDR3 length: 13 amino acids. The V gene's germline CDR1 is SGHVS and CDR2 FQNEAQ. This chain's CDR3 is CASTRDRVGGYTF. CDR3 DNA: TGTGCCAGCACCCGCGACAGGGTTGGGGGCTACACCTTC.

V gene TRBV6-5 combines with J gene TRBJ2-6; tentatively, D is TRBD1 (6 bases). The ends were cut back, 8 bases at V and 0 bases at J, with 11 bases in the middle. The CDR3 runs 15 residues. Germline V gives CDR1 MNHEY, CDR2 SVGAGI. The CDR3 here is CASGGRYSGANVLTF. The CDR3 DNA follows: TGTGCCAGCGGGGGCAGGTACTCTGGGGCCAACGTCCTGACTTTC.

J is TRBJ2-3 and V is TRBV9, with 11 bases aligning to TRBD2. Per germline, CDR1 SGDLS and CDR2 YYNGEE. This CDR3 comprises 18 residues. Trimming removed 0 bases from V and 2 bases from J; junction bases left unmatched: 8. CDR3 sequence reads: CASSVVGRLAGNTDTQYF. CDR3 in DNA: TGTGCCAGCAGCGTAGTTGGGAGACTAGCGGGGAACACAGATACGCAGTATTTT.

The gene calls are TRBV12-3 or TRBV12-4 and TRBJ2-1; D is ambiguous. The CDR3 runs 13 residues. Deletions cut 6 bases from V and 6 bases from J, with 12 bases between. For the CDR3, the DNA is TGTGCCAGCAGACCCAGTGCTGGCAATGAGCAGTTCTTC. This sequence encodes CASRPSAGNEQFF.

The gene calls are TRBV7-2 and TRBJ1-2; D ambiguous. The V end lost 6 bases, the J end lost 10 bases, and 12 bases lay between the germline ends. In germline, CDR1 is SGHTA, CDR2 FQGNSA. There are 11 residues in the CDR3. CDR3 sequence: CASRKDGLYTF. In DNA, the CDR3 is TGTGCCAGCAGAAAGGACGGACTCTACACCTTC.

CDR3 amino acids: CASSSGDRVPGYTF. The CDR3 DNA is TGTGCCAGTAGCTCTGGCGACAGGGTTCCTGGCTACACCTTC. The chain joins TRBV19 to TRBJ1-2; 7 nucleotides match TRBD1. CDR1 and CDR2 (germline): LNHDA, SQIVND (reference sequence). The V gene end was trimmed by 6 bases and the J gene end by 7 bases; junction bases not matched to a gene: 11. This CDR3 has 14 amino acids.

The genes are TRBV6-5 and TRBJ1-2; D is perhaps TRBD1 (5 bases). The CDR3 spans 14 residues. V lost 6 bases and J 6 bases, leaving 17 bases between the germline ends. CDR1 MNHEY and CDR2 SVGAGI come from the germline V gene. As DNA, the CDR3 is TGTGCCAGCAGACCGACAGCAAATTCTAATGGCTACACCTTC. Its protein product is CASRPTANSNGYTF.